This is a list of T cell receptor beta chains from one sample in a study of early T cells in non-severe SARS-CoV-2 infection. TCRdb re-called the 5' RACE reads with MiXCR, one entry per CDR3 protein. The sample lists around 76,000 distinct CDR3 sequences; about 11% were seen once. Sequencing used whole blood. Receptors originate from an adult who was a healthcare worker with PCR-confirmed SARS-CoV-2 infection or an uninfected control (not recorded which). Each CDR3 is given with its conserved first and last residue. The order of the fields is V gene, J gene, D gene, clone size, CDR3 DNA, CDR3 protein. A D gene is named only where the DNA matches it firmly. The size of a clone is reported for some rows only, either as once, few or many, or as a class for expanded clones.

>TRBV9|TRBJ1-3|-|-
TGTGCCAGCAGCGGCTCTGGAAACACCATATATTTT
CASSGSGNTIYF
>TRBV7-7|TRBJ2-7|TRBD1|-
TGTGCCAGCAGCCCTAGACAGGGACCAGACTACGAGCAGTACTTC
CASSPRQGPDYEQYF
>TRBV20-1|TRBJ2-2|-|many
TGCAGTGCTAGTCTGGGGGGCCTAAACACCGGGGAGCTGTTTTTT
CSASLGGLNTGELFF
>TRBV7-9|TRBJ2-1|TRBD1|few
TGTGCCAGCAGCCCGGGACAGGGGGCCCTCGTGGAGCAGTTCTTC
CASSPGQGALVEQFF
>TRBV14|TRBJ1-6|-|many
TGTGCCAGCAGCCAAGAGGAAGGGAACTATAATTCACCCCTCCACTTT
CASSQEEGNYNSPLHF
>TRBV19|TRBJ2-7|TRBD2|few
TGTGCCAGTAGTTACGGGACTAGCGGGGCCTACGAGCAGTACTTC
CASSYGTSGAYEQYF
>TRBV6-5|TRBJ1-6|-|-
TGTGCCAGCAGTTCCGACTCGGCGGACCCCTATAATTCACCCCTCCACTTT
CASSSDSADPYNSPLHF
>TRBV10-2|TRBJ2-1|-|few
TGCGCCAGCAGTGAGACTATGGCAGGTGGGGACAATGAGCAGTTCTTC
CASSETMAGGDNEQFF
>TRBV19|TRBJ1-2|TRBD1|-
TGTGCCAGTAGTACTTACGGGACAGGCCTCCATGGCTACACCTTC
CASSTYGTGLHGYTF
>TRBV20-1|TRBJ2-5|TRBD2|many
TGCAGTGCTAGAGATCCTAGCGGGGCAGTGCAAGAGACCCAGTACTTC
CSARDPSGAVQETQYF
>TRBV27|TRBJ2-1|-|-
TGTGCCAGCAGTTTCGCAGGGGACAATGAGCAGTTCTTC
CASSFAGDNEQFF
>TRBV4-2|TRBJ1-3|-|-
TGTGCCAGCAGCCAAGGGAACAGTCGATCTGGAAACACCATATATTTT
CASSQGNSRSGNTIYF
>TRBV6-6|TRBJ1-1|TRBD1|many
TGTGCCAGCAGTTACCGGGGACAGGAGAACACTGAAGCTTTCTTT
CASSYRGQENTEAFF
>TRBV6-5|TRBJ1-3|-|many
TGTGCCAGCAGTTTCCGCTCTGGAAACACCATATATTTT
CASSFRSGNTIYF
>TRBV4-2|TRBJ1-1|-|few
TGTGCCAGCAGCCAAGTCGACACCGACACTGAAGCTTTCTTT
CASSQVDTDTEAFF
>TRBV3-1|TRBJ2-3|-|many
TGTGCCAGCAGCCAAAACAGGAGGGCAGATACGCAGTATTTT
CASSQNRRADTQYF
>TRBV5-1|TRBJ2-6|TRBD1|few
TGCGCCAGCAGCCCATCATACACAGGGGCTGGGGCCAACGTCCTGACTTTC
CASSPSYTGAGANVLTF
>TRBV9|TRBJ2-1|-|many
TGTGCCAGCAGCGTGGGGATGGGGTATGAGCAGTTCTTC
CASSVGMGYEQFF
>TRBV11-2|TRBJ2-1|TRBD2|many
TGTGCCAGCAGTACAATGGGGGGGTACAATGAGCAGTTCTTC
CASSTMGGYNEQFF
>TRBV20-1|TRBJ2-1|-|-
TGCAGTGCCCTCCTGGGGCAGGGCCGGTGGAATGAGCAGTTCTTC
CSALLGQGRWNEQFF
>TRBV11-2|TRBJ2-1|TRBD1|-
TGTGCCAGCAGCAAGGGAAACAGGGGGAATGAGCAGTTCTTC
CASSKGNRGNEQFF
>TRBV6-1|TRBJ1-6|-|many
TGTGCCAGCTCCCCGGGCCAGGGGTCCCTCCACTTT
CASSPGQGSLHF
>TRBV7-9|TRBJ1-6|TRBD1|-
TGTGCCAGCAGCTCGATGACAGGGGGCTATAATTCACCCCTCCACTTT
CASSSMTGGYNSPLHF
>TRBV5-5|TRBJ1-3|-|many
TGTGCCAGCAGCTTGGACCGTATCTCTGGAAACACCATATATTTT
CASSLDRISGNTIYF
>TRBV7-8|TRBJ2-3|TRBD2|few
TGTGCCAGCAGTACACAAGGAGCGGGGGGGCCAGATACGCAGTATTTT
CASSTQGAGGPDTQYF
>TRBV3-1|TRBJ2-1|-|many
TGTGCCAGCAGCCAAGAGGGGGTCTACAATGAGCAGTTCTTC
CASSQEGVYNEQFF
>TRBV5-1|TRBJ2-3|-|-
TGCGCCAGCAGCTTGGCCAGCGGCACAGATACGCAGTATTTT
CASSLASGTDTQYF
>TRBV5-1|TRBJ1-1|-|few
TGCGCCAGCAGCTTGGAGGTCACTGCCTCAGCTTTCTTT
CASSLEVTASAFF
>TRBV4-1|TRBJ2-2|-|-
TGCGCCAGCAGCCCGAGAAAACAGAACACCGGGGAGCTGTTTTTT
CASSPRKQNTGELFF
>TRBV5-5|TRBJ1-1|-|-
TGTGCCAGCAGCTTGGACAGCACGGACACTGAAGCTTTCTTT
CASSLDSTDTEAFF
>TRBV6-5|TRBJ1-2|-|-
TGTGCCAGCAGTTACTCCGGGGGATCAATCTATGGCTACACCTTC
CASSYSGGSIYGYTF
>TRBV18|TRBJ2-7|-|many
TGTGCCAGCTCACGGGTAGACCACGAGCAGTACTTC
CASSRVDHEQYF
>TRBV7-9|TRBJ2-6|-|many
TGTGCCAGCAGCTTAGCGCGAGGCCTAGAGGCCAACGTCCTGACTTTC
CASSLARGLEANVLTF
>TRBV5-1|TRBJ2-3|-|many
TGCGCCAGCAGCTTGGCCCCTACAGATACGCAGTATTTT
CASSLAPTDTQYF
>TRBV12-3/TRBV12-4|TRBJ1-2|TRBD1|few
TGTGCCAGCAGTCGCCGGACAGGGGGCTTAGGGTATGGCTACACCTTC
CASSRRTGGLGYGYTF
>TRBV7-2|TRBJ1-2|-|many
TGTGCCAGCAGTCTCCACGTCCAGGGAACATATGGCTACACCTTC
CASSLHVQGTYGYTF
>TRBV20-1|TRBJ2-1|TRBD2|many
TGCAGTGCTAGGCCTAGCGGGGGGCCCGGGCAGTTCTTC
CSARPSGGPGQFF
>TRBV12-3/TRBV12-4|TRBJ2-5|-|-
TGTGCCAGCAGTTCGCTTCACCAAGAGACCCAGTACTTC
CASSSLHQETQYF
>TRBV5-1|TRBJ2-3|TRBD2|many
TGCGCCAGCAGCTTGGTAGCGGGGGGGCGGACAGATACGCAGTATTTT
CASSLVAGGRTDTQYF
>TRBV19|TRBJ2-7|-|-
TGTGCCAGTAGTATTCTCTTGCAGGGAAGGTACGAGCAGTACTTC
CASSILLQGRYEQYF
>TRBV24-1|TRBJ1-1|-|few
TGTGCCACCAGTGACATGCTGACAATCAAGGACCGTCCGGGGAACACTGAAGCTTTCTTT
CATSDMLTIKDRPGNTEAFF
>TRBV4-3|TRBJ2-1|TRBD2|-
TGCGCCAGCAGCTTACGGGGGGGATACAATGAGCAGTTCTTC
CASSLRGGYNEQFF
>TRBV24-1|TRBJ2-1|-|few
TGTGCCACCAGTGTCAGCCCCTACAATGAGCAGTTCTTC
CATSVSPYNEQFF